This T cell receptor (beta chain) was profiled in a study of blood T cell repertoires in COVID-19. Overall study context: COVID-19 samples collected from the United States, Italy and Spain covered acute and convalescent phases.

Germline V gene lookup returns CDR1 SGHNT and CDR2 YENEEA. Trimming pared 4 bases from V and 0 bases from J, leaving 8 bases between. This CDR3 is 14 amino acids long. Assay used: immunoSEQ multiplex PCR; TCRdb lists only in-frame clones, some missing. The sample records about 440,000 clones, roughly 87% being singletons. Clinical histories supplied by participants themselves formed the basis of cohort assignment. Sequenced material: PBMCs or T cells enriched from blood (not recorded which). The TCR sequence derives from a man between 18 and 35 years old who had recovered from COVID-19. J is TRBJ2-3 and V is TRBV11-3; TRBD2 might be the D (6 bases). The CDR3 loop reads CASSWGLSTDTQYF. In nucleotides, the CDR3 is TGTGCCAGCAGCTGGGGACTGAGCACAGATACGCAGTATTTT.